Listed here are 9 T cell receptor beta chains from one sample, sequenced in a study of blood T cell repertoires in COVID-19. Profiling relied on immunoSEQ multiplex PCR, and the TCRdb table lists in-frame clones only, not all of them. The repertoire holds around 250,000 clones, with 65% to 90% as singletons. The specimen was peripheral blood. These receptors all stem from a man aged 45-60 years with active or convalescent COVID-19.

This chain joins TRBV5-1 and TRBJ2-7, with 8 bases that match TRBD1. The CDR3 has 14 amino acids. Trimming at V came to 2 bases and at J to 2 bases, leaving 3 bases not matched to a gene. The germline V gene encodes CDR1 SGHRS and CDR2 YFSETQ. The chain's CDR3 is CASSLNRGAYEQYF. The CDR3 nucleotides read TGCGCCAGCAGCTTAAACAGGGGGGCCTACGAGCAGTACTTC.

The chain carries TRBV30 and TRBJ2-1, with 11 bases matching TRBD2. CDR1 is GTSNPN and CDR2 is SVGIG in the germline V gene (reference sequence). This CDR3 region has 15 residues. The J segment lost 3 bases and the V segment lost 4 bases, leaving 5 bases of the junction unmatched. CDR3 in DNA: TGTGCCTGGACTAGCGGGAGGCCCAGCTACAATGAGCAGTTCTTC. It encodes CAWTSGRPSYNEQFF.

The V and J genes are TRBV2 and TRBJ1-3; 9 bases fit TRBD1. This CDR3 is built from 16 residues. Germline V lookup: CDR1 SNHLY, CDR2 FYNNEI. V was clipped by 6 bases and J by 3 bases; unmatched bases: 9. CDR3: CASSQTGTGHGNTIYF. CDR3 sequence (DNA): TGTGCCAGCAGCCAAACGGGGACAGGGCATGGAAACACCATATATTTT. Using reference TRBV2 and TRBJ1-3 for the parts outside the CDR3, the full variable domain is EPEVTQTPSHQVTQMGQEVILRCVPISNHLYFYWYRQILGQKVEFLVSFYNNEISEKSEIFDDQFSVERPDGSNFTLKIRSTKLEDSAMYFCASSQTGTGHGNTIYFGEGSWLTVV.

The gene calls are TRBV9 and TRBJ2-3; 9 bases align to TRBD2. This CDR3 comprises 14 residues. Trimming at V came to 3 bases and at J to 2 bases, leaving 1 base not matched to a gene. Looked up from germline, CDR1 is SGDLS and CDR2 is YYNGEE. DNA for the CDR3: TGTGCCAGCAGCGAGCGGGGGGACACAGATACGCAGTATTTT. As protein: CASSERGDTDTQYF.

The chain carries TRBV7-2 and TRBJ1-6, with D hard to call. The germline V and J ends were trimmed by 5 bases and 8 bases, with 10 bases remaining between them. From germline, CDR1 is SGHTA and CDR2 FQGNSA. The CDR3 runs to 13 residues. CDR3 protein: CASSPIRDSPLHF. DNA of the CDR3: TGTGCCAGCAGCCCAATACGGGATTCACCCCTCCACTTT.

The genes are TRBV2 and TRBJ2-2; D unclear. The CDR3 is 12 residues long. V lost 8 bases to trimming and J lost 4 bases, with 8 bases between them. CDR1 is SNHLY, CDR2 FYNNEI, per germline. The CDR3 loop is CASRDITGELFF. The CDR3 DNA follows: TGTGCCAGCCGCGATATCACCGGGGAGCTGTTTTTT. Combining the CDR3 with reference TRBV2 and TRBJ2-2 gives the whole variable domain EPEVTQTPSHQVTQMGQEVILRCVPISNHLYFYWYRQILGQKVEFLVSFYNNEISEKSEIFDDQFSVERPDGSNFTLKIRSTKLEDSAMYFCASRDITGELFFGEGSRLTVL.

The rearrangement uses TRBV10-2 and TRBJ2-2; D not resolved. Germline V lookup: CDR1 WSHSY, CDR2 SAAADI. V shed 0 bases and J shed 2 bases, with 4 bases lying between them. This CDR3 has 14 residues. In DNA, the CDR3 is TGCGCCAGCAGTGAGTCCCCTAACACCGGGGAGCTGTTTTTT. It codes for CASSESPNTGELFF.

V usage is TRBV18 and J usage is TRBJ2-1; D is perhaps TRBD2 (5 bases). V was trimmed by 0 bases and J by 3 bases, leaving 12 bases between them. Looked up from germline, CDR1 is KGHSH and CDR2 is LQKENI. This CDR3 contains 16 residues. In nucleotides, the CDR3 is TGTGCCAGCTCACCACCGGTAAGCGGAGACTACAATGAGCAGTTCTTC. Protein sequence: CASSPPVSGDYNEQFF.

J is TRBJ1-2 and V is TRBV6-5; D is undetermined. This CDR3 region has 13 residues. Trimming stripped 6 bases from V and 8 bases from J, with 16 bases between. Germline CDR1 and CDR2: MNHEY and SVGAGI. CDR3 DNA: TGTGCCAGCAGAAAGACGGGATCCAGGGGCTACACCTTC. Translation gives CASRKTGSRGYTF.